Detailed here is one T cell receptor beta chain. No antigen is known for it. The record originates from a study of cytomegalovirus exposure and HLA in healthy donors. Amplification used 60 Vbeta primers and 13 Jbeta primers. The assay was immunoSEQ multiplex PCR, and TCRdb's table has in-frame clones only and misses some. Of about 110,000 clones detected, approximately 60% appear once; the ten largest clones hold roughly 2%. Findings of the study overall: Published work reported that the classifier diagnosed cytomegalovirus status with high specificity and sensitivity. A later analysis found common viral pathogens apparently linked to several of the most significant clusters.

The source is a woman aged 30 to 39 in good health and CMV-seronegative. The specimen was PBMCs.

The chain's CDR3 is CASSEVTWYEQYF. The DNA of the CDR3 is TGTGCCAGCAGTGAAGTGACTTGGTACGAGCAGTACTTC. The chain couples TRBV2 to TRBJ2-7; no clear D. The V gene's germline CDR1 is SNHLY and CDR2 FYNNEI. V lost 1 base and J 4 bases, leaving 8 bases between the germline ends. The length of the CDR3 is 13 residues.